These 4 T cell receptor beta chains came from one sample sequenced in a study of blood T cell repertoires in COVID-19. Assay used: immunoSEQ multiplex PCR; TCRdb lists only in-frame clones, some missing. The sample holds about 50,000 clones, roughly 88% seen once. The sample was peripheral blood. These receptors all come from a woman aged 55-69 years with acute or convalescent COVID-19.

The chain has TRBV5-1 and TRBJ1-1, with TRBD1 matching 9 bases. The V segment lost 4 bases and the J segment 5 bases; nucleotides outside the gene matches: 6. Per germline, CDR1 SGHRS and CDR2 YFSETQ. The CDR3 contains 14 residues. The CDR3 here is CASSARDRVTEAFF. The CDR3 DNA is TGCGCCAGCAGCGCCCGGGACAGGGTAACTGAAGCTTTCTTT.

The rearrangement joins TRBV10-3 to TRBJ2-5; D is possibly TRBD2 (5 bases). V lost 5 bases and J 4 bases, leaving 20 bases between the germline ends. Germline loops: CDR1 ENHRY, CDR2 SYGVKD. The CDR3 is 16 amino acids. The CDR3 here is CAISSPGVGLSETQYF. The CDR3 nucleotides are TGTGCCATCAGTTCGCCCGGGGTGGGGTTGTCAGAGACCCAGTACTTC.

Only one count was recorded for this clone. A junction boundary mismatches the germline segment, possibly from a read error. The CDR3 DNA sequence: TGTGCCAGTAGTAGACAGGGCTCAGAGATCCAGTACTTC. Translating it yields CASSRQGSEIQYF. The chain combines TRBV19 with TRBJ2-5; TRBD1 matches at 7 bases. The CDR3 loop spans 13 amino acids. The germline CDR1 and CDR2 sequences are LNHDA and SQIVND (reference sequence).

The chain links TRBV11-2 to TRBJ1-2; 7 positions agree with TRBD1. V was pared by 3 bases and J by 7 bases, with 5 bases of the junction left unmatched. There are 13 residues in the CDR3. CDR1 SGHAT and CDR2 FQNNGV come from the germline V gene. CDR3 loop: CASSLPGGSGYTF. CDR3 nucleotides: TGTGCCAGCAGCTTGCCAGGGGGTTCTGGCTACACCTTC.